This paragraph covers one TCR beta chain sequence. Its target is not known. Deep-level settings were used for running the assay. The table came from immunoSEQ multiplex PCR; TCRdb's copy has only in-frame clones and leaves some out. The data hold about 470,000 clones, with about four fifths observed a single time. The length of the CDR3 is 13 residues. The germline V gene has CDR1 MNHEY and CDR2 SMNVEV (reference sequence). The germline V and J ends were trimmed by 10 bases and 7 bases, with 16 bases remaining between them. The sample belongs to a study of shared clonotypes between healthy human individuals. Whole-study findings and limits: Researchers sampled only blood; tissue repertoires likely differ.

Recent vaccinations or acute infections were absent in the healthy HIV-negative adult donors. The rearrangement joins TRBV27 to TRBJ2-2; D unclear. The receptor's source is a woman aged 40 to 50 in good health. Some clones in this sample may be carry-over from other donors' samples. Sequenced input: PBMCs. The CDR3 DNA is TGTGCCATTGCCGATTCGTCCGTCGGGGAGCTGTTTTTT. Translated: CAIADSSVGELFF.